This record concerns one T cell receptor beta chain sequence. This clonotype came up a few times. Its antigen target is currently unknown. The input lacks base qualities; no much larger clone sits a single base away. The entry originates in a study of tumor and adjacent non-tumor tissue in lung cancer listed by TCRdb under 2018. With regard to the full study: Patients with adenocarcinoma (about 12), squamous cell carcinoma (2) and small cell lung cancer (1) were included in the cohort. The study compared bulk TCRbeta repertoires between lung tumor tissue and matched distant non-tumor lung tissue from 15 lung cancer patients. The roughly 15 patients were aged about 31 to 85 years, included ten or so men and 5 women, and had TNM stage I to III disease. TCRbeta CDR3 sequencing was performed on about 29 paired specimens, with one tumor sample and one normal lung sample collected per patient. Sequencing generated a total of more than 100 million productive TCRbeta reads, averaging around 4.2 million reads per sample.

RNA was isolated from bulk unsorted tissue, and RNA quality was assessed with a NanoDrop ND-1000 and an Agilent 2100. All donors had newly diagnosed lung cancer, had not received prior chemotherapy, and were admitted for thoracic surgery in China between August and November 2014. The study excluded patients who had received radiotherapy or chemotherapy before or who had another cancer at the same time. Surgical tissue pieces of 1-2 cm3 were preserved in RNAlater solution and were kept at -80 degrees C until use. The investigation overall reported the following: Significantly higher TCR diversity (inverse Simpson) was observed in tumor tissue than in normal lung tissue (roughly 390 vs 170, P = 0.0075, Mann-Whitney U test). Neither the sequencing platform nor unique molecular identifiers are named or mentioned anywhere in the methods. In normal lung, the top 100 clones accounted for a significantly larger cumulative share of the repertoire than in tumor tissue. Peripheral blood was not sequenced, so blood TCRbeta repertoires in these lung cancer patients were not examined. The cohort had only about 16 patients, and the authors noted that larger samples and more detailed clinical data are needed. TCR diversity was significantly higher in younger patients, and greater tumor TCR diversity was associated with shorter overall survival and shorter disease-free survival.

Library construction relied on multiplex PCR. The sequencer was an Illumina HiSeq 2500. TCRbeta libraries were built by three rounds of nested PCR using primers (Table S4), following protocols modified from ARM-PCR. Before sequencing, PCR products in the 200-500 bp range were cut out of the gel and cleaned up using the QIAquick gel extraction kit. In the paper's pipeline: Reads were cleaned with Trimmomatic, merged with FLASH into complete CDR3 sequences, and assigned to V(D)J germline segments with MiTCR. Clonal diversity was calculated as the inverse Simpson's index using VDJtools. Productive reads were defined as in-frame sequences without a premature stop codon. The public reads were run again by TCRdb, first through fastp at Q25 and then through MiXCR, and only productive beta chains were kept. Rows with a matching CDR3 protein are joined into one entry that keeps the most common DNA and genes. The V and J calls here are based on TCRdb, not the publication. In this sample the table shows 68,000 or so distinct CDR3 sequences, roughly 56% of which occur a single time. 20% to 25% of the sample belongs to the ten largest clones.

The receptor was derived from a man aged 45-60 years with non-small cell lung cancer. The sequenced sample consisted of lung tumor tissue.

The DNA sequence is TGTGCCAGCAGTCCCGCCGAGGGGGGCCACTCCTACGAGCAGTACTTC. This codes for CASSPAEGGHSYEQYF. This chain joins TRBV28 to TRBJ2-7; the D gene is tentatively TRBD1 or TRBD2, each matching 6 bases. CDR1 is given as MDHEN and CDR2 as SYDVKM, both from the germline V gene. The CDR3 runs 16 residues from the cysteine to the phenylalanine. Only CDR3 DNA is held: 48 bases, read in frame from base 1. V drops 5 bases and J drops 0 bases, leaving 17 bases in between. Where the CDR3 stops, the reference TRBV28 and TRBJ2-7 genes take over; the full variable domain is DVKVTQSSRYLVKRTGEKVFLECVQDMDHENMFWYRQDPGLGLRLIYFSYDVKMKEKGDIPEGYSVSREKKERFSLILESASTNQTSMYLCASSPAEGGHSYEQYFGPGTRLTVT.